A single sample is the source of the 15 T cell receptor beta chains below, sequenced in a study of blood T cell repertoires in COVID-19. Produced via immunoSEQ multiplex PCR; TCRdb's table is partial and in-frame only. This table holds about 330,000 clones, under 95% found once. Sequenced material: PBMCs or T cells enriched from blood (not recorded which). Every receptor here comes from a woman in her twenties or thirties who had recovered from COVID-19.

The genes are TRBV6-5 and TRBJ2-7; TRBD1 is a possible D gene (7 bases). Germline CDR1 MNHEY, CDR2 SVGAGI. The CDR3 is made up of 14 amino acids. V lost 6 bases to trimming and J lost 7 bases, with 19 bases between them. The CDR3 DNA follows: TGTGCCAGCAGACCTCAGGGGGGAACGAGAGAGCAGTACTTC. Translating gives CASRPQGGTREQYF.

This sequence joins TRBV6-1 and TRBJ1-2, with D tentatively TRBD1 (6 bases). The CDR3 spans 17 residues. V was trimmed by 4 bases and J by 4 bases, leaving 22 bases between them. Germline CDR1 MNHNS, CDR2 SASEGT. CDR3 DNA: TGTGCCAGCAGTGCTACCGGGACATCTTTATTAAGCTATGGCTACACCTTC. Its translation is CASSATGTSLLSYGYTF.

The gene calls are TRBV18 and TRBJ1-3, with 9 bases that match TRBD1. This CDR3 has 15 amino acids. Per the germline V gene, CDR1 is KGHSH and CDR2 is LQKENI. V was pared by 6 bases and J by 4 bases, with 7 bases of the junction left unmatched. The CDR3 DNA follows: TGTGCCAGCTCCCCCGGGACAGGGCAAGGAAACACCATATATTTT. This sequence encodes CASSPGTGQGNTIYF.

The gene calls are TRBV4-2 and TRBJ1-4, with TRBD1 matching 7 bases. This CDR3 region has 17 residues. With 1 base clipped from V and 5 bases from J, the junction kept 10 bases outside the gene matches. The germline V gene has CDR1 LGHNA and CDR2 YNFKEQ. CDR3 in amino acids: CASSQGALGTVNEKLFF. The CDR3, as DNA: TGTGCCAGCAGCCAAGGGGCCCTAGGGACAGTGAATGAAAAACTGTTTTTT.

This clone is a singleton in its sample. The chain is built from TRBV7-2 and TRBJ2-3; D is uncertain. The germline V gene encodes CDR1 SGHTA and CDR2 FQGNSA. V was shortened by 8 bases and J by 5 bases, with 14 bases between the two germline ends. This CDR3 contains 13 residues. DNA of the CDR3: TGTGCCAGCTCCTCCTCTTCCCTAGATACGCAGTATTTT. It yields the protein CASSSSSLDTQYF.

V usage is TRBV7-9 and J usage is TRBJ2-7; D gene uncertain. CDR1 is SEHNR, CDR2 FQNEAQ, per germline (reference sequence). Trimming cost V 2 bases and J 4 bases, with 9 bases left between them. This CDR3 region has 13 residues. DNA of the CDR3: TGTGCCAGCAGCTTAATAGGCGGATACGAGCAGTACTTC. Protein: CASSLIGGYEQYF.

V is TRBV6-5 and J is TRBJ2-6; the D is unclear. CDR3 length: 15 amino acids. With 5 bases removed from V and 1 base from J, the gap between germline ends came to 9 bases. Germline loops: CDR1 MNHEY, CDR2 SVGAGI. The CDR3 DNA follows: TGTGCCAGCAGTCACGGGTTGTCTGGGGCCAACGTCCTGACTTTC. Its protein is CASSHGLSGANVLTF.

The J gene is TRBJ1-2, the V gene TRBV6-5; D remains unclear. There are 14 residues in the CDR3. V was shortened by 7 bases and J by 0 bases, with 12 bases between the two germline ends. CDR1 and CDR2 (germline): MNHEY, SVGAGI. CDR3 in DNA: TGTGCCAGCACCAAAGACGGAGCTAACTATGGCTACACCTTC. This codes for CASTKDGANYGYTF.

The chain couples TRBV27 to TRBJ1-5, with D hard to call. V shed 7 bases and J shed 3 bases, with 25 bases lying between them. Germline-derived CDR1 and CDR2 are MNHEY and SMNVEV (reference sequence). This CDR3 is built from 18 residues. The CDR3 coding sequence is TGTGCCAGCACCACCCCGTTCGAGGAGGTTCGTCCCAATCAGCCCCAGCATTTT. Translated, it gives CASTTPFEEVRPNQPQHF.

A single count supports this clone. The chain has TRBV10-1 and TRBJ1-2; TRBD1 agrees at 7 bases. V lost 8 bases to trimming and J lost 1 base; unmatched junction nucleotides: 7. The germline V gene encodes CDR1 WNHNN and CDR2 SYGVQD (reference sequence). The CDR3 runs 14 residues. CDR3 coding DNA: TGCGCCAGCTCGCCGGGACAGAGTAACTATGGCTACACCTTC. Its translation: CASSPGQSNYGYTF.

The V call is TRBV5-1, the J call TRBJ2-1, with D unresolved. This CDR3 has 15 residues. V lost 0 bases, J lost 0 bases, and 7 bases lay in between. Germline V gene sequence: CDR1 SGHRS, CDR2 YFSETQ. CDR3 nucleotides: TGCGCCAGCAGCTTGGCCATTTCCTCCTACAATGAGCAGTTCTTC. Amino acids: CASSLAISSYNEQFF.

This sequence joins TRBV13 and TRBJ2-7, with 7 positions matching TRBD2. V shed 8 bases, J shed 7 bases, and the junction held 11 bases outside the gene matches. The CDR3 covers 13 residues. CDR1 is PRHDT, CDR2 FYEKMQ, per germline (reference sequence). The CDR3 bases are TGTGCCAGCGGGACTACCAACCAAGGGGAGCAGTACTTC. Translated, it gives CASGTTNQGEQYF.

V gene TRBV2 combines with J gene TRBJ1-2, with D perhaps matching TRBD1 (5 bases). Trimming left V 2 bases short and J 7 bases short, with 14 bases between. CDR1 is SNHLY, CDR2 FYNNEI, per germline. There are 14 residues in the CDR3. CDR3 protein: CASSELGQGTGYTF. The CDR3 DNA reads TGTGCCAGCAGTGAACTTGGGCAGGGAACTGGCTACACCTTC.

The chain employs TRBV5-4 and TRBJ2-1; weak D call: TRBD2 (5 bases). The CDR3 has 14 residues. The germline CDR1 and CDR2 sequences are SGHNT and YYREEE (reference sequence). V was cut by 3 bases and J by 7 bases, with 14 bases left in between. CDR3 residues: CASSWVSGENEQFF. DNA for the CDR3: TGTGCCAGCAGCTGGGTCAGCGGAGAGAATGAGCAGTTCTTC.

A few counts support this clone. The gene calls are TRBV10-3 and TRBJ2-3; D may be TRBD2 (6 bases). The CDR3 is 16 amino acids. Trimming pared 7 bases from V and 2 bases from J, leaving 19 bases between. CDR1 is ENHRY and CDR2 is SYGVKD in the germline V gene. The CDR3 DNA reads TGTGCCATCACCCAAGGGACCGCGGGGAACACAGATACGCAGTATTTT. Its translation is CAITQGTAGNTDTQYF.